This T cell receptor beta chain was found in a study of shared clonotypes between healthy human individuals. Sequenced by immunoSEQ multiplex PCR; TCRdb stores in-frame clones only, minus some. The repertoire holds roughly 2 million clones, with 95% as singletons. Study-wide results and caveats: Large depth notwithstanding, sorted-subset sequencing proved incomplete by rarefaction. Larger estimated richness was generally recorded for naive subsets relative to memory subsets. Clonotype sharing among the donors was expected to vary with sequencing depth.

Germline CDR1 SGHTA, CDR2 FQGNSA. The V gene end was trimmed by 5 bases and the J gene end by 7 bases; junction bases not matched to a gene: 12. The CDR3 runs to 18 residues. As regards this clone: What it recognizes is unknown.

This receptor was taken from a man aged 18 to 29 in good health. The genes are TRBV7-2 and TRBJ2-1; the match to TRBD2 covers 15 bases. The sample was naive CD4+ T cells sorted from blood. The subset: CD45RA+ positively selected. CDR3 protein: CASSARMPGLAGGNEQFF. The CDR3 region has the DNA TGTGCCAGCAGCGCTAGAATGCCGGGACTAGCGGGGGGAAATGAGCAGTTCTTC.